Below, 21 T cell receptor beta chains from the same sample are listed, as sequenced in a study of blood T cell repertoires in COVID-19. Method: immunoSEQ multiplex PCR; TCRdb's copy keeps in-frame clones and lacks some. The table lists some 150,000 clones, just under 90% of them singletons, with roughly 11% in the top ten. The sequenced sample consisted of peripheral blood. The source is a woman aged 80 or over with acute or convalescent COVID-19.

V gene TRBV19 combines with J gene TRBJ1-1, with D unclear. Germline V gene lookup returns CDR1 LNHDA and CDR2 SQIVND (reference sequence). The V end lost 7 bases, the J end lost 3 bases, and 21 bases lay between the germline ends. This CDR3 is 16 amino acids long. The CDR3 region has the DNA TGTGCCAGTACCCCTGGCCCAGAGAGAGGTTACACTGAAGCTTTCTTT. It specifies CASTPGPERGYTEAFF.

The chain uses TRBV18 and TRBJ1-1; D remains unclear. Trimming shortened V by 3 bases and J by 5 bases, and 13 bases separated the two germline ends. Germline loops: CDR1 KGHSH, CDR2 LQKENI. The CDR3 is 14 residues long. Here the CDR3 reads CASSPTYGRTEAFF. CDR3 nucleotide sequence: TGTGCCAGCTCACCGACATACGGGAGGACTGAAGCTTTCTTT.

The V gene is TRBV12-2, the J gene TRBJ1-1; no DNA check was done on the table's D call, TRBD1. TRBV12-2 is recorded as a pseudogene. CDR3 size: 16 residues. CDR3 sequence (DNA): TGTGCAAGTCGCTTAGCGCCCCTGGGACAGAACACTGAAGCTTTCTTT. Protein sequence: CASRLAPLGQNTEAFF.

V and J are TRBV29-1 and TRBJ1-1; 9 bases line up with TRBD1. CDR1 and CDR2 from the germline V gene are SQVTM and ANQGSEA. The CDR3 runs 14 residues. With 4 bases clipped from V and 5 bases from J, the junction kept 8 bases outside the gene matches. The CDR3 DNA follows: TGCAGCGTTGGGCCGGGACAGGGTTCGACTGAAGCTTTCTTT. It is translated as CSVGPGQGSTEAFF.

DNA for the CDR3: TGCAGCGTTGAACACGGTAACTATGGCTACACCTTC. It yields the protein CSVEHGNYGYTF. V gene TRBV29-1 combines with J gene TRBJ1-2; D remains ambiguous. Trimming stripped 2 bases from V and 1 base from J, with 5 bases between. The CDR3 spans 12 residues. Looked up from germline, CDR1 is SQVTM and CDR2 is ANQGSEA.

The chain recombines TRBV5-1 with TRBJ2-2, with D possibly matching TRBD2 (5 bases). The CDR3 has 13 residues. The germline CDR1 and CDR2 sequences are SGHRS and YFSETQ. Deletions cut 2 bases from V and 7 bases from J, with 9 bases between. CDR3 amino acids: CASSFGENGELFF. Written as DNA, the CDR3 is TGCGCCAGCAGCTTTGGGGAGAACGGGGAGCTGTTTTTT. Supplemented by reference TRBV5-1 and TRBJ2-2, the full variable domain reads KAGVTQTPRYLIKTRGQQVTLSCSPISGHRSVSWYQQTPGQGLQFLFEYFSETQRNKGNFPGRFSGRQFSNSRSEMNVSTLELGDSALYLCASSFGENGELFFGEGSRLTVL.

Only a few counts were recorded for this clone. J is TRBJ2-7 and V is TRBV3-1 (or the pseudogene TRBV3-2); D is uncertain. The CDR3 extends over 17 amino acids. Germline loops: CDR1 LGHDT, CDR2 YNNKEL (reference sequence). V lost 4 bases and J 2 bases, leaving 21 bases between the germline ends. The CDR3 DNA sequence: TGTGCCAGCAGCCCGCCAATTTTGTTTGAGTTAACCTACGAGCAGTACTTC. Translation gives CASSPPILFELTYEQYF.

The chain employs TRBV4-1 and TRBJ1-5, with unresolved D. V dropped 1 base and J dropped 0 bases, with 13 bases sitting between them. Germline CDR1 MGHRA, CDR2 YSYEKL. This CDR3 spans 17 amino acids. Here the CDR3 DNA reads TGCGCCAGCAGCCAAGCATTTAAACAGTTTAGCAATCAGCCCCAGCATTTT. Encoded protein: CASSQAFKQFSNQPQHF.

This sequence joins TRBV18 and TRBJ1-5; D is possibly TRBD1 (5 bases). The CDR3 spans 16 residues. CDR1 KGHSH and CDR2 LQKENI come from the germline V gene. V lost 1 base and J lost 6, with 16 bases in between. The CDR3 reads CASSPQGPRDGQPQHF. The CDR3 DNA reads as TGTGCCAGCTCACCACAGGGGCCCAGGGATGGTCAGCCCCAGCATTTT.

The rearrangement links TRBV7-9 to TRBJ1-6; TRBD1 might be the D (6 bases). CDR1 SEHNR and CDR2 FQNEAQ come from the germline V gene (reference sequence). V was pared by 5 bases and J by 10 bases, with 15 bases between. The CDR3 has 14 residues. The CDR3 region is CASSTGDNHSPLHF. The CDR3, as DNA: TGTGCCAGCAGCACCGGGGACAACCACTCACCCCTCCACTTT.

The V and J genes are TRBV4-1 and TRBJ1-3, with D possibly matching TRBD1 (5 bases). This CDR3 spans 17 amino acids. The V gene's germline CDR1 is MGHRA and CDR2 YSYEKL. V shed 1 base and J shed 3 bases, with 16 bases lying between them. CDR3 sequence (DNA): TGCGCCAGCAGCCAAGCGGGTGTAGGGGCCTTTGGAAACACCATATATTTT. Translating it yields CASSQAGVGAFGNTIYF.

This chain links TRBV18 with TRBJ1-1, with TRBD1 as a possible D gene (5 bases). V lost 4 bases, J lost 6 bases, and 18 bases lay in between. The CDR3 is made up of 15 amino acids. Germline assignment: CDR1 KGHSH and CDR2 LQKENI. DNA of the CDR3: TGTGCCAGCTCACTATCGAAGGGGCGGCCGGCTGAAGCTTTCTTT. It translates to CASSLSKGRPAEAFF.

This chain joins TRBV18 and TRBJ1-5; the D is unclear. Germline assignment: CDR1 KGHSH and CDR2 LQKENI. Trimming pared 0 bases from V and 1 base from J, leaving 7 bases between. The CDR3 extends over 15 amino acids. In DNA form, the CDR3 reads TGTGCCAGCTCACCACCGGGCGGGAGCAATCAGCCCCAGCATTTT. Its translation is CASSPPGGSNQPQHF.

V is TRBV7-6 and J is TRBJ1-3, with D maybe TRBD1 (6 bases). Trimming pared 3 bases from V and 2 bases from J, leaving 8 bases between. There are 14 residues in the CDR3. Germline CDR1 reads SGHVS; CDR2 reads FNYEAQ. CDR3 coding DNA: TGTGCCAGCAGCTTGGGACAACCTGGAAACACCATATATTTT. Translated, it gives CASSLGQPGNTIYF.

This chain uses TRBV19 with TRBJ2-7; D possibly corresponds to TRBD2 (6 bases). This CDR3 is built from 14 residues. Looked up from germline, CDR1 is LNHDA and CDR2 is SQIVND (reference sequence). V lost 1 base, J lost 2 bases, and 9 bases lay in between. As DNA, the CDR3 is TGTGCCAGTAGTATAGCTCCGGGAGCCTACGAGCAGTACTTC. Translation gives CASSIAPGAYEQYF.

The genes are TRBV3-1 (or the pseudogene TRBV3-2) and TRBJ1-6, with 7 bases matching TRBD1. This CDR3 has 14 residues. The V and J ends lost 4 bases and 9 bases, in that order; junction bases with no gene match: 6. Germline CDR1 reads LGHDT; CDR2 reads YNNKEL (reference sequence). Here the CDR3 reads CASSLGQRGSPLHF. The CDR3 bases are TGTGCCAGCAGCCTGGGACAGAGAGGTTCACCCCTCCACTTT.

The CDR3 loop is CASSGGTSGGQETQYF. CDR3 bases: TGTGCCAGCAGTGGCGGGACTAGCGGGGGTCAAGAGACCCAGTACTTC. This sequence joins TRBV2 and TRBJ2-5, with 14 bases aligning to TRBD2. V lost 4 bases to trimming and J lost 2 bases; unmatched junction nucleotides: 3. The CDR3 loop spans 16 amino acids. The germline V gene encodes CDR1 SNHLY and CDR2 FYNNEI. The full variable domain, in which reference TRBV2 and TRBJ2-5 provide the parts outside the CDR3, is EPEVTQTPSHQVTQMGQEVILRCVPISNHLYFYWYRQILGQKVEFLVSFYNNEISEKSEIFDDQFSVERPDGSNFTLKIRSTKLEDSAMYFCASSGGTSGGQETQYFGPGTRLLVL.

Comment on this clone: The same CDR3 can be traced to other DNA sequences in this sample. The chain has TRBV18 and TRBJ1-1; 8 bases line up with TRBD1. Trimming removed 3 bases from V and 3 bases from J; junction bases left unmatched: 3. Per germline, CDR1 KGHSH and CDR2 LQKENI. The CDR3 length is 14 residues. The chain's CDR3 is CASSPTQGDTEAFF. CDR3 in DNA: TGTGCCAGCTCACCCACACAGGGGGACACTGAAGCTTTCTTT. Complete variable domain (other parts from reference TRBV18 and TRBJ1-1): NAGVMQNPRHLVRRRGQEARLRCSPMKGHSHVYWYRQLPEEGLKFMVYLQKENIIDESGMPKERFSAEFPKEGPSILRIQQVVRGDSAAYFCASSPTQGDTEAFFGQGTRLTVV.

V gene TRBV6-5 combines with J gene TRBJ1-2, with D unresolved. This CDR3 is built from 14 residues. Trimming shortened V by 0 bases and J by 5 bases, and 10 bases separated the two germline ends. Germline CDR1 is MNHEY and CDR2 is SVGAGI. The CDR3 nucleotides are TGTGCCAGCAGTTACTCCGTGGGAGGGTATGGCTACACCTTC. Protein: CASSYSVGGYGYTF.

V gene TRBV6-1 combines with J gene TRBJ1-2; 7 bases are shared with TRBD1. Germline trimming cut 2 bases from V and 8 bases from J; bases unmatched to any gene: 17. The CDR3 is made up of 17 amino acids. Looked up from germline, CDR1 is MNHNS and CDR2 is SASEGT. CDR3 protein: CASSEPGSSRGVYGYTF. Here the CDR3 DNA reads TGTGCCAGCAGTGAACCCGGGAGCTCCAGGGGGGTATACGGCTACACCTTC.

The chain carries TRBV7-9 and TRBJ2-5, with D unresolved. The ends were cut back, 3 bases at V and 2 bases at J, with 7 bases in the middle. This CDR3 contains 13 residues. CDR1 is SEHNR and CDR2 is FQNEAQ in the germline V gene (reference sequence). The CDR3 nucleotides are TGTGCCAGCAGCTTCGGGTTGCAAGAGACCCAGTACTTC. Its translation is CASSFGLQETQYF.